A single TCR beta chain is shown here with its context. This sample was taken from a study of blood T cell repertoires in COVID-19. Sequencing used immunoSEQ multiplex PCR; TCRdb keeps in-frame clones, though not all of them. The table has 200,000 to 250,000 clones, 85% to 90% seen once; the top ten hold under 2%. The ends were cut back, 6 bases at V and 1 base at J, with 15 bases in the middle. This CDR3 has 15 residues. This receptor was taken from a middle-aged man who had recovered from COVID-19. Sequencing input: PBMCs or T cells enriched from blood (not recorded which). The chain combines TRBV23-1 with TRBJ1-1; possibly TRBD1 for D (6 bases). TRBV23-1 is identified as an open reading frame with a role that is uncertain. The CDR3 nucleotides are TGCGCCAGCAGACCAGGGCCAGGGGCGAACACTGAAGCTTTCTTT. It translates to CASRPGPGANTEAFF.